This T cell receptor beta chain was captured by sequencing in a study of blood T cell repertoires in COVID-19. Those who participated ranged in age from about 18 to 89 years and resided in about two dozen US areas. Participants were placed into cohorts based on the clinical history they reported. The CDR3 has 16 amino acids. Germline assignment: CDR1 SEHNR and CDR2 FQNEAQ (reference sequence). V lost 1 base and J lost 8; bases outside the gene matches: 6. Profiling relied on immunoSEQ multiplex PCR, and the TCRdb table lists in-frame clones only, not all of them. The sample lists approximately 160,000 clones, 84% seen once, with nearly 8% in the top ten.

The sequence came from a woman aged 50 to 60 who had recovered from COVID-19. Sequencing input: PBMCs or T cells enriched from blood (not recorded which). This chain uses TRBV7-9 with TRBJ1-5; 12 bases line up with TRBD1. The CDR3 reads CASSLEGTGGFEPQHF. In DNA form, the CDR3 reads TGTGCCAGCAGCTTAGAAGGGACAGGGGGCTTTGAGCCCCAGCATTTT.